Listed here are 29 T cell receptor beta chains from one sample, sequenced in a study of blood T cell repertoires in COVID-19. TCRdb's table, derived via immunoSEQ multiplex PCR, lists solely in-frame clones and lacks some. The sample contains some 110,000 clones, 75% to 95% of which appear only once. The source material was peripheral blood. The receptors derive from a human donor with active COVID-19. The donor label of this sample is uncertain.

This clone was seen only once. The gene calls are TRBV4-1 and TRBJ1-5; D is possibly TRBD1 (6 bases). The length of the CDR3 is 16 residues. Trimming stripped 0 bases from V and 4 bases from J, with 13 bases between. The V gene's germline CDR1 is MGHRA and CDR2 YSYEKL. CDR3 nucleotides: TGCGCCAGCAGCCAAGATAGGGGCCAGGGGAATCAGCCCCAGCATTTT. As protein: CASSQDRGQGNQPQHF.

The V gene is TRBV19, the J gene TRBJ2-5, with 8 bases that match TRBD1. This CDR3 has 14 amino acids. The V gene's germline CDR1 is LNHDA and CDR2 SQIVND (reference sequence). V lost 8 bases, J lost 1 base, and 6 bases stayed unmatched. Written as DNA, the CDR3 is TGTGCCAGTGCGCAGGGGGCCCTCCAAGAGACCCAGTACTTC. Translation gives CASAQGALQETQYF.

This chain joins TRBV7-2 and TRBJ2-5, with 8 bases aligning to TRBD2. The CDR3 totals 16 residues. After removal of 5 bases from V and 2 bases from J, the junction contained 10 bases not matched to a gene. CDR1 is SGHTA and CDR2 is FQGNSA in the germline V gene. CDR3 in DNA: TGTGCCAGCAGCCCCGCCGGACTAGCCCCGCAAGAGACCCAGTACTTC. Translation: CASSPAGLAPQETQYF. The whole variable domain, remainder taken from reference TRBV7-2 and TRBJ2-5, is GAGVSQSPSNKVTEKGKDVELRCDPISGHTALYWYRQSLGQGLEFLIYFQGNSAPDKSGLPSDRFSAERTGGSVSTLTIQRTQQEDSAVYLCASSPAGLAPQETQYFGPGTRLLVL.

This chain uses TRBV7-9 with TRBJ1-6; tentatively, D is TRBD1 (6 bases). The CDR3 is 16 residues long. Trimming removed 5 bases from V and 6 bases from J, with 17 bases in between. The germline V gene has CDR1 SEHNR and CDR2 FQNEAQ (reference sequence). The CDR3 region is CASSNGGRFLNSPLHF. The CDR3, as DNA: TGTGCCAGCAGCAACGGGGGGCGGTTTCTTAATTCACCCCTCCACTTT.

This clone was seen a single time. The chain employs TRBV12-3 or TRBV12-4 and TRBJ1-2, with no clear D. Trimming removed 1 base from V and 7 bases from J, with 10 bases in between. The CDR3 loop spans 13 amino acids. CDR3 residues: CASSLGLRGGYTF. The CDR3 nucleotides are TGTGCCAGCAGTTTAGGACTGCGGGGTGGCTACACCTTC.

V usage is TRBV19 and J usage is TRBJ2-3, with TRBD2 identical over 9 bases. Trimming took 3 bases from V and 5 from J; bases not matched to a gene: 6. The length of the CDR3 is 15 residues. Germline CDR1 LNHDA, CDR2 SQIVND (reference sequence). Here the CDR3 reads CASSIPSGVQDTQYF. The CDR3 bases are TGTGCCAGTAGTATCCCTAGCGGGGTTCAAGATACGCAGTATTTT. Supplemented by reference TRBV19 and TRBJ2-3, the full variable domain reads DGGITQSPKYLFRKEGQNVTLSCEQNLNHDAMYWYRQDPGQGLRLIYYSQIVNDFQKGDIAEGYSVSREKKESFPLTVTSAQKNPTAFYLCASSIPSGVQDTQYFGPGTRLTVL.

The chain couples TRBV7-9 to TRBJ2-7, with 8 bases identical to TRBD1. This CDR3 spans 14 amino acids. Losses at the gene ends were 7 bases for V and 3 bases for J; bases not matched to a gene: 8. Germline values: CDR1 SEHNR, CDR2 FQNEAQ (reference sequence). DNA for the CDR3: TGTGCCAGCACCTCACGGGACAGGATCTACGAGCAGTACTTC. Protein product: CASTSRDRIYEQYF.

The chain uses TRBV30 and TRBJ2-5; maybe TRBD1 (5 bases). Trimming pared 2 bases from V and 4 bases from J, leaving 8 bases between. The CDR3 has 12 residues. Germline V gives CDR1 GTSNPN, CDR2 SVGIG (reference sequence). The CDR3 sequence: CAWSPRGETQYF. CDR3 nucleotides: TGTGCCTGGAGTCCAAGGGGAGAGACCCAGTACTTC.

The chain has TRBV12-3 or TRBV12-4 and TRBJ2-1; D not resolved. The CDR3 contains 13 residues. Trimming pared 1 base from V and 10 bases from J, leaving 11 bases between. The CDR3 spells CASSLGPLREQFF. CDR3 sequence (DNA): TGTGCCAGCAGTTTAGGCCCTTTACGGGAGCAGTTCTTC.

This clone showed up just a few times. The chain couples TRBV27 to TRBJ2-7; TRBD2 agrees at 9 bases. This CDR3 spans 13 amino acids. Trimming took 5 bases from V and 4 from J; bases not matched to a gene: 3. Germline CDR1 and CDR2: MNHEY and SMNVEV (reference sequence). CDR3 in amino acids: CASSGLAGYEQYF. DNA for the CDR3: TGTGCCAGCAGTGGCCTAGCGGGGTACGAGCAGTACTTC.

The V gene is TRBV6-2 or TRBV6-3, the J gene TRBJ2-5; no firm D call. The germline V gene has CDR1 MNHEY and CDR2 SVGEGT. CDR3 length: 14 amino acids. Trimming took 2 bases from V and 1 from J, leaving 8 bases between them. CDR3 amino acids: CASSYVESQETQYF. The CDR3 coding sequence is TGTGCCAGCAGTTACGTGGAGAGCCAAGAGACCCAGTACTTC.

The rearrangement joins TRBV27 to TRBJ2-3; a possible D gene is TRBD2 (6 bases). The CDR3 is made up of 14 amino acids. With 6 bases removed from V and 0 bases from J, the gap between germline ends came to 10 bases. The V gene's germline CDR1 is MNHEY and CDR2 SMNVEV (reference sequence). In DNA, the CDR3 is TGTGCCAGCAGGGGCGGGGTGAGCACAGATACGCAGTATTTT. Residues: CASRGGVSTDTQYF.

The CDR3 protein is CASSFINSGGGQPYEQYF. CDR3 nucleotides: TGCGCCAGCAGCTTCATTAACTCAGGGGGCGGCCAGCCCTACGAGCAGTACTTC. The rearrangement joins TRBV5-1 to TRBJ2-7; 8 bases agree with TRBD1. Germline CDR1 SGHRS, CDR2 YFSETQ. The CDR3 consists of 18 residues. With V trimmed by 2 bases and J by 2 bases, 15 bases remained unmatched.

The CDR3 sequence is CASSDQGLSNQPQHF. In nucleotides, the CDR3 is TGTGCCAGCAGTGACCAGGGACTTAGCAATCAGCCCCAGCATTTT. The V and J genes are TRBV6-1 and TRBJ1-5; D possibly corresponds to TRBD1 (5 bases). The CDR3 totals 15 residues. Trimming left V 3 bases short and J 0 bases short, with 9 bases between. Germline values: CDR1 MNHNS, CDR2 SASEGT.

V and J are TRBV19 and TRBJ2-1; D may be TRBD2 (6 bases). Trimming took 3 bases from V and 7 from J, leaving 13 bases between them. Germline assignment: CDR1 LNHDA and CDR2 SQIVND (reference sequence). CDR3 length: 14 amino acids. The CDR3 spells CASSIGLAGNEQFF. CDR3 in DNA: TGTGCCAGTAGTATCGGGTTGGCGGGGAATGAGCAGTTCTTC. Together with reference TRBV19 and TRBJ2-1, the CDR3 gives the full variable domain: DGGITQSPKYLFRKEGQNVTLSCEQNLNHDAMYWYRQDPGQGLRLIYYSQIVNDFQKGDIAEGYSVSREKKESFPLTVTSAQKNPTAFYLCASSIGLAGNEQFFGPGTRLTVL.

The chain has TRBV2 and TRBJ2-7; 10 bases are shared with TRBD2. The germline V gene encodes CDR1 SNHLY and CDR2 FYNNEI. The CDR3 length is 14 residues. V gave up 8 bases and J gave up 2 bases; unmatched junction bases: 6. CDR3 in amino acids: CASSRTSGPYEQYF. CDR3 coding DNA: TGTGCCAGCTCCCGGACTAGCGGACCCTACGAGCAGTACTTC.

This sequence joins TRBV5-6 and TRBJ1-2; 12 positions match TRBD1. The germline V gene encodes CDR1 SGHDT and CDR2 YYEEEE. The length of the CDR3 is 15 residues. Losses at the gene ends were 4 bases for V and 7 bases for J; bases not matched to a gene: 8. CDR3 in amino acids: CASSPTGQGAFGYTF. In nucleotides, the CDR3 is TGTGCCAGCAGCCCGACGGGACAGGGGGCGTTTGGCTACACCTTC.

This clone occurred a few times. The V gene is TRBV4-2, the J gene TRBJ1-1; TRBD1 is a possible D gene (5 bases). The CDR3 loop spans 17 amino acids. The germline V gene encodes CDR1 LGHNA and CDR2 YNFKEQ. The ends were cut back, 7 bases at V and 1 base at J, with 22 bases in the middle. CDR3 loop: CASTLQDRVNPNTEAFF. The CDR3 DNA is TGTGCCAGCACCCTACAGGATAGGGTTAACCCGAACACTGAAGCTTTCTTT.

The chain has TRBV6-6 and TRBJ1-6; D might be TRBD1 (6 bases). CDR1 MNHNY and CDR2 SVGAGI come from the germline V gene (reference sequence). The CDR3 is 12 residues long. CDR3 amino acids: CATGQRYSPLHF. In nucleotides, the CDR3 is TGTGCTACCGGACAGCGTTATTCACCCCTCCACTTT.

This clone was seen just once. This chain uses TRBV5-6 with TRBJ2-3, with D hard to call. CDR1 is SGHDT, CDR2 YYEEEE, per germline. The ends were cut back, 3 bases at V and 4 bases at J, with 3 bases in the middle. The CDR3 is 11 residues long. Written as DNA, the CDR3 is TGTGCCAGCAGCTACTCAGATACGCAGTATTTT. This encodes CASSYSDTQYF.

The CDR3 here is CASSLGQQYGYTF. CDR3 in DNA: TGTGCCAGCAGCTTGGGACAGCAATATGGCTACACCTTC. The chain joins TRBV5-6 to TRBJ1-2; D is perhaps TRBD1 (5 bases). Germline values: CDR1 SGHDT, CDR2 YYEEEE. The CDR3 runs 13 residues. V gave up 0 bases and J gave up 5 bases, with 8 bases separating them. Full variable domain (missing parts from reference TRBV5-6 and TRBJ1-2): DAGVTQSPTHLIKTRGQQVTLRCSPKSGHDTVSWYQQALGQGPQFIFQYYEEEERQRGNFPDRFSGHQFPNYSSELNVNALLLGDSALYLCASSLGQQYGYTFGSGTRLTVV.

V and J are TRBV7-6 and TRBJ2-7, with 9 bases that match TRBD2. V trimming: 4 bases; J trimming: 7 bases; junction bases outside the gene matches: 14. Germline loops: CDR1 SGHVS, CDR2 FNYEAQ. This CDR3 comprises 16 residues. The CDR3 loop reads CASSSGPSGTRGEQYF. The CDR3 coding sequence is TGTGCCAGCAGCTCGGGACCTAGCGGGACACGGGGGGAGCAGTACTTC.

The genes are TRBV3-1 (or the pseudogene TRBV3-2) and TRBJ2-3; D uncertain. Trimming pared 3 bases from V and 0 bases from J, leaving 10 bases between. The CDR3 loop spans 15 amino acids. Germline CDR1 reads LGHDT; CDR2 reads YNNKEL (reference sequence). CDR3 in amino acids: CASSHVTPSTDTQYF. As DNA, the CDR3 is TGTGCCAGCAGCCACGTTACACCTAGCACAGATACGCAGTATTTT.

This clone is a singleton in its sample. V is TRBV2 and J is TRBJ2-2; D perhaps matches TRBD2 (6 bases). From germline, CDR1 is SNHLY and CDR2 FYNNEI. CDR3 length: 15 amino acids. Trimming removed 5 bases from V and 2 bases from J, with 12 bases in between. This CDR3 is CASSQSGLNTGELFF. The CDR3 nucleotides are TGTGCCAGCAGTCAAAGCGGGCTCAACACCGGGGAGCTGTTTTTT.

This sequence joins TRBV27 and TRBJ2-7; 9 bases are shared with TRBD1. Germline V CDR1 and CDR2: MNHEY, SMNVEV (reference sequence). This CDR3 is built from 15 residues. The V segment lost 2 bases and the J segment 4 bases; nucleotides outside the gene matches: 6. CDR3: CASSLRGTGRYEQYF. The CDR3 bases are TGTGCCAGCAGTTTAAGGGGGACAGGGAGATACGAGCAGTACTTC.

J is TRBJ1-1 and V is TRBV27; TRBD1 aligns across 9 bases. Germline V gene lookup returns CDR1 MNHEY and CDR2 SMNVEV (reference sequence). The CDR3 has 22 amino acids. Germline trimming cut 3 bases from V and 5 bases from J; bases unmatched to any gene: 28. The CDR3 spells CASSLKTRPPLQGAGMSTEAFF. The CDR3, as DNA: TGTGCCAGCAGTTTGAAGACCCGTCCGCCTTTACAGGGGGCTGGAATGTCAACTGAAGCTTTCTTT.

The chain employs TRBV7-2 and TRBJ2-5; 8 bases are shared with TRBD2. The CDR3 extends over 15 amino acids. CDR1 is SGHTA and CDR2 is FQGNSA in the germline V gene. Trimming at V came to 1 base and at J to 4 bases, leaving 5 bases not matched to a gene. CDR3 DNA sequence: TGTGCCAGCAGCTTAGGCGGGGGGCGTGGAGAGACCCAGTACTTC. Amino acids: CASSLGGGRGETQYF.

J is TRBJ1-2 and V is TRBV27, with no clear D. The CDR3 sequence is 13 residues long. CDR1 is MNHEY, CDR2 SMNVEV, per germline (reference sequence). V was trimmed by 6 bases and J by 2 bases, leaving 10 bases between them. The CDR3 loop reads CASRPTFNYGYTF. CDR3 sequence (DNA): TGTGCCAGCAGGCCGACTTTCAACTATGGCTACACCTTC.

V and J are TRBV7-2 and TRBJ1-2; possibly TRBD1 for D (5 bases). The V end lost 2 bases, the J end lost 8 bases, and 21 bases lay between the germline ends. The CDR3 has 16 amino acids. The germline gives CDR1 SGHTA, CDR2 FQGNSA. CDR3 nucleotide sequence: TGTGCCAGCAGCTTAACCTCGACGACGGGGGTGAAGGGCTACACCTTC. Protein sequence: CASSLTSTTGVKGYTF.